The rows below give T cell receptor beta chains drawn from one sample of a study of cytomegalovirus exposure and HLA in healthy donors. Profiling relied on immunoSEQ multiplex PCR, and the TCRdb table lists in-frame clones only, not all of them. The table includes about 140,000 clones, 86% detected once. The sequencing input was PBMCs. The receptors derive from a man between 18 and 29 years old in good health and CMV-seronegative. The conserved cysteine and the conserved F or W are not part of the CDR3 here. Each record gives: J gene, V gene, CDR3 protein.

>TRBJ1-2|TRBV5-4
ASSSNKGGYT
>TRBJ1-2|TRBV9
ASSVVEGSFT
>TRBJ1-1|TRBV7-6
ASSLGQGRTEAF
>TRBJ1-2|TRBV18
ASSPGAPGNGYT
>TRBJ1-1|TRBV9
ASSEGQGWNMNTEAF
>TRBJ2-1|TRBV27
ASSHKNYNEQF
>TRBJ2-3|TRBV11-2
ASSFQGTDTQY
>TRBJ2-2|TRBV5-1
ASSSGVAGGTGELF
>TRBJ2-7|TRBV7-2
ASSARAYYEQY
>TRBJ2-1|TRBV29-1
SVVSGTSGRANEQF
>TRBJ2-7|TRBV28
ASSPQRSYEQY
>TRBJ1-1|TRBV6-5
ASTPGGGTNEAF
>TRBJ2-7|TRBV19
ASSIMFRTGAAFYEQY
>TRBJ2-5|TRBV6-6
ASSYALAGVRETQY
>TRBJ2-3|TRBV4-1
ASSQRLAGRGSTDTQY
>TRBJ1-5|TRBV6-1
ASSEFREQPQH
>TRBJ1-5|TRBV19
ASSTVGGATNQPQH
>TRBJ2-1|TRBV7-6
ASSPFDRAYEQF
>TRBJ1-2|TRBV4-2
ASSQGPGQGFGYT
>TRBJ1-1|TRBV13
ASSLDRRNTEAF
>TRBJ1-2|TRBV5-4
ASSLDRVRGYT
>TRBJ1-5|TRBV5-1
ASSLRGAFGQPQH
>TRBJ1-5|TRBV28
ASRVGNQPQH
>TRBJ2-7|TRBV5-6
ASSLLGQGTYEQY
>TRBJ2-1|TRBV4-1
ASSQDQGSGRAYNEQF
>TRBJ2-7|TRBV14
ASSQGTRNYEQY
>TRBJ2-7|TRBV2
ASRTSGSEQY
>TRBJ2-1|TRBV5-1
ASSVRLAHEQF
>TRBJ2-7|TRBV19
ASSPRGEGYYEQY
>TRBJ1-1|TRBV5-6
ASSLGTGTEAF
>TRBJ2-2|TRBV27
ASRTGTQHTGELF
>TRBJ1-3|TRBV4-1
ASSRLTGGSGNTIY
>TRBJ2-5|TRBV7-2
ASSLQGNQETQY
>TRBJ1-3|TRBV6-5
ASSPSEDTIY
>TRBJ2-1|TRBV11-2
ASSLTSGEQF
>TRBJ1-4|TRBV5-1
ASSSGTGDEKLF
>TRBJ2-7|TRBV6-5
ASSYSRQGYEQY
>TRBJ1-4|TRBV5-1
ASSLFSGGESEKLF
>TRBJ2-1|TRBV28
ASSPLAGDRDEQF
>TRBJ1-1|TRBV13
ASSPSTGFNTEAF
>TRBJ2-1|TRBV18
ASSPPGTIRTNEQF
>TRBJ1-5|TRBV7-9
ASSSGYSNQPQH
>TRBJ2-7|TRBV4-1
ASSQVFQASSYEQY
>TRBJ2-3|TRBV4-3
ASSQGWTSLGNTQY
>TRBJ1-1|TRBV4-1
ASRGTLRNTEAF
>TRBJ1-5|TRBV7-2
ASSRFDSSNQPQH
>TRBJ2-7|TRBV28
ASSYRAGGEQY
>TRBJ2-7|TRBV11-2
ASSTRGGISSYEQY
>TRBJ1-5|TRBV7-6
ASSLGQGGGNQPQH
>TRBJ2-7|TRBV18
ASSPGTEYEQY
>TRBJ2-3|TRBV7-9
ASSIVAGGPTDTQY
>TRBJ2-7|TRBV6-5
ASSYRQFSYEQY
>TRBJ1-2|TRBV7-6
ASSLNAGRGYT
>TRBJ2-1|TRBV7-9
ASSLDVAPYNEQF
>TRBJ2-7|TRBV10-3
AISEPSDRGYEQY
>TRBJ2-7|TRBV6-5
ASSRGLAGAEQY